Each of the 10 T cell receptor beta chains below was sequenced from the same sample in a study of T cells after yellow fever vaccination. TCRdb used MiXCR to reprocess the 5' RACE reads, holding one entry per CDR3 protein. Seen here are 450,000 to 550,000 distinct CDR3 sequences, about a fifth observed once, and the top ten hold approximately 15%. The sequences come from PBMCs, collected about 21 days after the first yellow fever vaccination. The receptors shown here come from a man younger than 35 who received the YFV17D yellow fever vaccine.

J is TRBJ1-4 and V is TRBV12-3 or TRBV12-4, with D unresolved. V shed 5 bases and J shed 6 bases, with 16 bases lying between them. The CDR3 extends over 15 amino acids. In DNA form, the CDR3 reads TGTGCCAGCAGTCCCCTTCTGGGGAACGATGAAAAACTGTTTTTT. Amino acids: CASSPLLGNDEKLFF.

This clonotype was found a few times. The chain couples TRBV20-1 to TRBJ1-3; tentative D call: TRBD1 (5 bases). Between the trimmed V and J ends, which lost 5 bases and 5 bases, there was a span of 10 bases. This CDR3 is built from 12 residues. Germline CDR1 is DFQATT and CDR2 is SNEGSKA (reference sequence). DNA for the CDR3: TGCAGTGCTCGGGACCACCGAAACACCATATATTTT. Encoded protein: CSARDHRNTIYF.

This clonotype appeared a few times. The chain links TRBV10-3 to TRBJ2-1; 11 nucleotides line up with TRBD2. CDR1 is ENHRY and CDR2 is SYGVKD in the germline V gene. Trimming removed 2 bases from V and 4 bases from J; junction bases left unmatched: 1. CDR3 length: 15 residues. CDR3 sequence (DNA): TGTGCCATCAGTGAGGCTAGCGGGGGGTACAATGAGCAGTTCTTC. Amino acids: CAISEASGGYNEQFF.

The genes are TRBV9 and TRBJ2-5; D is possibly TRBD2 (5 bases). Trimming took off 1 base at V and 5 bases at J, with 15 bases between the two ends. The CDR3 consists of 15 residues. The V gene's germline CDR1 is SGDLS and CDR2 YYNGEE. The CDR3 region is CASSVYGESGETQYF. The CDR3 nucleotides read TGTGCCAGCAGCGTATACGGGGAGTCGGGGGAGACCCAGTACTTC.

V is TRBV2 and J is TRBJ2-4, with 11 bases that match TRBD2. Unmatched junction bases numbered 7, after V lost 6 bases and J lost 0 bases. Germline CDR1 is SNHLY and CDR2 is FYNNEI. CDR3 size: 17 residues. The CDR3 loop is CASSALAGVLAKNIQYF. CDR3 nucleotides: TGTGCCAGCAGCGCACTAGCGGGAGTACTAGCCAAAAACATTCAGTACTTC.

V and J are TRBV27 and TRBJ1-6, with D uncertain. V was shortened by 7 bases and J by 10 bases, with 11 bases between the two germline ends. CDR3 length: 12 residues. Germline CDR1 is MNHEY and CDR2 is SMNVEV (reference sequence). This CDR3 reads CASNGGGSPLHF. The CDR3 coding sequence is TGTGCCAGCAACGGAGGCGGCTCACCCCTCCACTTT.

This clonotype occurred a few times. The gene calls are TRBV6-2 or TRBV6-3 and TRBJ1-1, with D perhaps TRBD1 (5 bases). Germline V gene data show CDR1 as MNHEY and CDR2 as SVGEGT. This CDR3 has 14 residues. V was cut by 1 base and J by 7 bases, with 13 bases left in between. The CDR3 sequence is CASSYFGAGYEAFF. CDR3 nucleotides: TGTGCCAGCAGTTACTTCGGGGCGGGCTATGAAGCTTTCTTT.

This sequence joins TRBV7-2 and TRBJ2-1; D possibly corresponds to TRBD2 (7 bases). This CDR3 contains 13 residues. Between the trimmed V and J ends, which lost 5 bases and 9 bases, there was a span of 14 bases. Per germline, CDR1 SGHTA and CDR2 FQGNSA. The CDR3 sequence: CASSPHREGEQFF. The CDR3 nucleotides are TGTGCCAGCAGCCCACACAGGGAGGGTGAGCAGTTCTTC.

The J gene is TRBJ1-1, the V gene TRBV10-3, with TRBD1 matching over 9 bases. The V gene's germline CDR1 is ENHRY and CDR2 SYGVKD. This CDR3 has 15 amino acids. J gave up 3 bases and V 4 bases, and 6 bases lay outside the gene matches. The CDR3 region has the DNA TGTGCCATCAGTGGACAGGGGGGTGGGGACACTGAAGCTTTCTTT. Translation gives CAISGQGGGDTEAFF.

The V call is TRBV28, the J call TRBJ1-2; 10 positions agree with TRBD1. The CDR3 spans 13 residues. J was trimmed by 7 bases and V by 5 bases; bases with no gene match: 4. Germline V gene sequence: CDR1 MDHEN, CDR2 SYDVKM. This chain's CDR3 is CASSGQGEGGYTF. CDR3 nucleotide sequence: TGTGCCAGCAGTGGACAGGGGGAAGGTGGCTACACCTTC.